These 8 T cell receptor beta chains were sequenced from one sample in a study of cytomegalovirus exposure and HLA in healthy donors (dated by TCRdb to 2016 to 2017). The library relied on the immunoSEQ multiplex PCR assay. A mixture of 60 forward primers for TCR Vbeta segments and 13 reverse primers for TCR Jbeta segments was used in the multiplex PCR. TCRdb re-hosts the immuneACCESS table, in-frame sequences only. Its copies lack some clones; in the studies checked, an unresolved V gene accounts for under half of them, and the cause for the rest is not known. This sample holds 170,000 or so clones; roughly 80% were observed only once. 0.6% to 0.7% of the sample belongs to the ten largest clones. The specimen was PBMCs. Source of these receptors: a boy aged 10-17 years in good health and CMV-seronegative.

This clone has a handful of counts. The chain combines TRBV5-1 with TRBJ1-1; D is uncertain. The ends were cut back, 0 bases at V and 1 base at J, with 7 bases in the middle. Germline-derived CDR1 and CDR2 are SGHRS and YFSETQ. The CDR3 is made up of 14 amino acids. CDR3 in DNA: TGCGCCAGCAGCTTGGTCCCCAAGAACACTGAAGCTTTCTTT. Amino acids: CASSLVPKNTEAFF.

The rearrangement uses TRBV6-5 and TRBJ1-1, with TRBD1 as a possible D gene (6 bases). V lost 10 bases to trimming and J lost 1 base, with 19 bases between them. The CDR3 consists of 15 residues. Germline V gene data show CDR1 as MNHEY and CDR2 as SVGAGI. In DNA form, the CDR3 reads TGTGCCACGCAACAGGGTTTTAATGAGAACACTGAAGCTTTCTTT. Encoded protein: CATQQGFNENTEAFF.

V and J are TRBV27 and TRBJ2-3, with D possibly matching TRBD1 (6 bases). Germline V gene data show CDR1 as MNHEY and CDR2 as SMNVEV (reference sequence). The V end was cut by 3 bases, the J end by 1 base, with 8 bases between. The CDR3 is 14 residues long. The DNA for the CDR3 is TGTGCCAGCAGTTTGGCAGGGGGCACAGATACGCAGTATTTT. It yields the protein CASSLAGGTDTQYF.

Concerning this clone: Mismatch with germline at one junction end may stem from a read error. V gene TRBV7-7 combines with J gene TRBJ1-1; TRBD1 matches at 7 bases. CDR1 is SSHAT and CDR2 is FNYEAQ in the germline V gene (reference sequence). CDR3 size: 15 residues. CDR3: CASSPPGTDNTEAFF. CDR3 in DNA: TGTGCTAGCAGCCCACCCGGGACAGATAACACTGAAGCTTTCTTT. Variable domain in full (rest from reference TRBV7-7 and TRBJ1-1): GAGVSQSPRYKVTKRGQDVTLRCDPISSHATLYWYQQALGQGPEFLTYFNYEAQPDKSGLPSDRFSAERPEGSISTLTIQRTEQRDSAMYRCASSPPGTDNTEAFFGQGTRLTVV.

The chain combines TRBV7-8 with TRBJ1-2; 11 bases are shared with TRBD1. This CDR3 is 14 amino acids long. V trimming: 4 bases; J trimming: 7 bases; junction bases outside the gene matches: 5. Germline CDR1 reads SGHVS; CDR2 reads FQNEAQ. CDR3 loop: CASSWGTGGAGYTF. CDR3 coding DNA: TGTGCCAGCAGCTGGGGGACAGGGGGAGCTGGCTACACCTTC.

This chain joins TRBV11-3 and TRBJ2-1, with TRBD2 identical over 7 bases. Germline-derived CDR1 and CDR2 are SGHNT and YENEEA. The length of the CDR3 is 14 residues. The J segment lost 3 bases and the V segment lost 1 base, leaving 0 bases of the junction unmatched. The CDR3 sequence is CASSLGTSYNEQFF. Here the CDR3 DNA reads TGTGCCAGCAGCTTAGGGACTAGCTACAATGAGCAGTTCTTC.

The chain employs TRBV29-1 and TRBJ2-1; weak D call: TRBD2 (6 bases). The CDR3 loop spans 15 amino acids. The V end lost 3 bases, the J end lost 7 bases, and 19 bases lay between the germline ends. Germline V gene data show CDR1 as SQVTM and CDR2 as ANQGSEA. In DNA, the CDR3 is TGCAGCGTTGAGCGGGACTCCTCTCACATAAATGAGCAGTTCTTC. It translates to CSVERDSSHINEQFF.

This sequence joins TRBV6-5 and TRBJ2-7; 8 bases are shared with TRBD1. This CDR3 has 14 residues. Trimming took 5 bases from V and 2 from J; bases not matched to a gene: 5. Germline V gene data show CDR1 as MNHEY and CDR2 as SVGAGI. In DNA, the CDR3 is TGTGCCAGCAGTCGGGACAGGCCTACCTACGAGCAGTACTTC. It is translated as CASSRDRPTYEQYF.